This is a list of T cell receptor beta chains from one sample in a study of T cells expressing NK-cell markers. After re-calling the 5' RACE reads, TCRdb lists one entry per CDR3 protein, DNA absent. The ten top clones account for 1.4% to 1.5%, within a sample of about 430,000 distinct CDR3 sequences. The sequenced sample was blood T cells: a sorted CD56 or NKG2C T cell subset, CD4+ or CD8+ T cells, or bulk PBMC T cells (not recorded which). These receptors originate from a woman in her forties or fifties in good health. The CDR3 runs from the conserved cysteine through the conserved F or W.

>13|TRBJ2-7|TRBV6-1
CASKAPSSYEQYF
>15|TRBJ2-3|TRBV20-1
CSARGAGLSTDTQYF
>16|TRBJ2-6|TRBV13
CASSLGQRSGANVLTF
>13|TRBJ2-3|TRBV5-1
CASSSDGTDTQYF
>14|TRBJ2-3|TRBV12-5
CASGLSGRADTQYF
>13|TRBJ2-1|TRBV5-6
CASSLPADNEQFF
>14|TRBJ2-2|TRBV12-3/TRBV12-4
CASSAGSKAGELFF
>15|TRBJ2-1|TRBV7-9
CASSLASIMVHEQFF
>17|TRBJ1-5|TRBV4-1
CASSHGPRARGNQPQHF
>14|TRBJ1-5|TRBV29-1
CSVAGTGGLEPQHF
>15|TRBJ2-7|TRBV6-5
CASTPRGRAVDEQYF
>17|TRBJ2-3|TRBV5-6
CASSPLGGEVLTDTQYF
>16|TRBJ1-2|TRBV19
CASSPGSTSPLYGYTF
>18|TRBJ1-2|TRBV9
CASSVTIETGDVNYGYTF
>15|TRBJ2-7|TRBV20-1
CSARPPSVEAYEQYF
>14|TRBJ1-4|TRBV7-6
CASSSQATNEKLFF
>15|TRBJ2-1|TRBV12-3/TRBV12-4
CASIQIGTVLNEQFF
>16|TRBJ2-3|TRBV11-1
CASRLRGTSDTDTQYF
>14|TRBJ2-3|TRBV4-1
CASSQDGAGDTQYF
>13|TRBJ2-1|TRBV24-1
CATSDLRGGRQFF
>15|TRBJ1-5|TRBV7-2
CASSLGSYSNQPQHF
>17|TRBJ2-6|TRBV6-2/TRBV6-3
CASNRQGPSSGANVLTF
>17|TRBJ1-1|TRBV20-1
CSASTSLPGPRNTEAFF
>16|TRBJ2-3|TRBV28
CASSGIGATLGDTQYF
>12|TRBJ2-2|TRBV5-1
CASSLEGIELFF
>16|TRBJ2-3|TRBV6-5
CASSPGRTSGTDTQYF
>18|TRBJ2-1|TRBV3-1
CASSQEKQGVLILSEQFF
>18|TRBJ2-3|TRBV3-1
CASSRYTSGRVSPDTQYF
>16|TRBJ2-3|TRBV25-1
CASSDEVAGSTDTQYF
>15|TRBJ1-3|TRBV6-1
CASSPTVSSGNTIYF
>15|TRBJ2-7|TRBV11-2
CASSFRVAGAFEQYF
>13|TRBJ2-1|TRBV20-1
CSAQGPIYNEQFF
>15|TRBJ1-3|TRBV12-3/TRBV12-4
CASRQRELSGNTIYF
>16|TRBJ1-3|TRBV9
CASSSVGGRGGNTIYF
>15|TRBJ2-5|TRBV20-1
CSATSPEDQQETQYF
>18|TRBJ1-6|TRBV20-1
CSATSIRQGDNSGSPLHF
>14|TRBJ2-7|TRBV6-2/TRBV6-3
CASSYSPGGNEQYF
>17|TRBJ2-1|TRBV7-6
CASSLGVPAGTYNEQFF
>16|TRBJ2-1|TRBV4-1
CASSQGRGGSYNEQFF
>17|TRBJ2-1|TRBV24-1
CATSDPRRLAGNNEQFF
>12|TRBJ2-7|TRBV12-3/TRBV12-4
CASRTTDNEQYF
>15|TRBJ2-1|TRBV6-1
CASIVRQEDGNEQFF
>14|TRBJ1-1|TRBV7-2
CARKEDRLNTEAFF
>13|TRBJ1-1|TRBV7-9
CASSRHEGTEAFF
>13|TRBJ1-5|TRBV7-9
CASSLEAGRPQHF
>14|TRBJ2-1|TRBV10-3
CAISESILGNEQFF
>16|TRBJ2-2|TRBV10-1
CASSGSSGRSTGELFF
>18|TRBJ2-2|TRBV12-3/TRBV12-4
CASSKGTSGRGNTGELFF
>11|TRBJ1-4|TRBV7-2
CASSPGRQLFF
>14|TRBJ2-7|TRBV12-3/TRBV12-4
CASSFMLTYYEQYF
>14|TRBJ2-5|TRBV7-3
CASSPHGRRETQYF
>15|TRBJ2-7|TRBV25-1
CARARTSRNMGEQYF
>16|TRBJ2-2|TRBV12-3/TRBV12-4
CASSLGGQWNTGELFF